This record concerns one T cell receptor (delta chain) sequence. Its antigen remains unidentified. TCRdb's entry gives the protein of a much larger clone, which mismatches this DNA's translation at residue 13, likely from a read error; the protein reported here is translated from the DNA. These data belong to a study of DNA immune sequencing with unique molecular identifiers. On the study more broadly: Sequencing input was approximately 100 ng for enriched and around 1 ug for non-enriched PBMC DNA.

General study points: TRDV2 paired with TRDJ1 was the most common TRD rearrangement among healthy donor clonotypes.

The CDR3 totals 15 residues. The germline V gene has CDR1 GEAIGNYY and CDR2 EKD. All 8 TRDV and 4 TRDJ genes were targeted in 32-plex amplification of genomic DNA. Adapter PCR followed 2 to 3 barcoding PCR cycles that attached a 12-nucleotide UMI. TCRdb fed the multiplex PCR reads to CATT. Of about 2,000 delta-chain clones listed, under 8% are singletons. The chain carries TRDV2 and TRDJ1; 10 nucleotides match TRDD3. This receptor was identified in a human donor in good health. The specimen was gamma-delta T cells from buffy coat blood. Here the CDR3 reads CACDKMGDTGPKHIF. DNA of the CDR3: TGTGCCTGTGACAAGATGGGGGATACTGGCCCTAAACACATCTTT.